This T cell receptor (beta chain) was sequenced for a study of shared clonotypes between healthy human individuals. Overall study findings and caveats: Though the depth was large, rarefaction showed that sorted-subset sequencing was incomplete.

Donors were healthy HIV-negative adults without recently reported acute infections or vaccinations. The CDR3 runs to 15 residues. The V gene end was trimmed by 10 bases and the J gene end by 4 bases; junction bases not matched to a gene: 14. CDR1 MNHNS and CDR2 SASEGT come from the germline V gene. Sorted-subset replicate PCR reactions were performed with approximately 0.2 ug DNA, corresponding to roughly 30,000 T cell genomes. Original processing notes: Filtering was not the same, since immunoSEQ gave junction-only sequences without quality scores. Using immunoSEQ multiplex PCR, the repertoire was profiled, and TCRdb retains in-frame clones only, with some absent. For V, J and clone size, that table is used; D and trimming come from the DNA. This sample has fewer than 1.6 million clones; less than 99% occur once, and the top ten carry 0.36%. On this clone itself: Its antigen is undetermined.

The sample was naive CD4+ T cells sorted from blood. Subset here: CD45RA+ positively selected. The chain recombines TRBV6-1 with TRBJ2-7, with 9 bases identical to TRBD2. This TCR came from a young man in good health. As DNA, the CDR3 is TGTGCCACCAAAGACGCGGGAGGGCTGAGGTACGAGCAGTACTTC. Its protein is CATKDAGGLRYEQYF.